The T cell receptor (beta chain) described here comes from a study of early T cells in non-severe SARS-CoV-2 infection. Turning to the study itself: It was bulk RNA from unsorted whole blood that was sequenced, and the chains were unpaired. Overall study findings and caveats: Matching against VDJdb likely underestimated virus-specific expansions, favoring anti-spike CD8.

CDR1 is SNHLY, CDR2 FYNNEI, per germline. This CDR3 region has 13 residues. V dropped 0 bases and J dropped 3 bases, with 3 bases sitting between them. At least ten counts were recorded for this clonotype. Antigen: not known. Tagging with unique molecular identifiers was applied to individual cDNA molecules. TCRdb re-derived calls from the 5' RACE reads in MiXCR, one entry per CDR3 protein. The table has around 20,000 distinct CDR3 sequences, around 4% seen once; the top ten hold approximately 1.5%. The sequence was collected from an adult who was a healthcare worker with PCR-confirmed SARS-CoV-2 infection or an uninfected control (not recorded which). J is TRBJ2-1 and V is TRBV2; D unresolved. Sequencing was carried out using whole blood. The CDR3 DNA reads TGTGCCAGCAGTGAAGCGGACTACAATGAGCAGTTCTTC. This gives the protein CASSEADYNEQFF.